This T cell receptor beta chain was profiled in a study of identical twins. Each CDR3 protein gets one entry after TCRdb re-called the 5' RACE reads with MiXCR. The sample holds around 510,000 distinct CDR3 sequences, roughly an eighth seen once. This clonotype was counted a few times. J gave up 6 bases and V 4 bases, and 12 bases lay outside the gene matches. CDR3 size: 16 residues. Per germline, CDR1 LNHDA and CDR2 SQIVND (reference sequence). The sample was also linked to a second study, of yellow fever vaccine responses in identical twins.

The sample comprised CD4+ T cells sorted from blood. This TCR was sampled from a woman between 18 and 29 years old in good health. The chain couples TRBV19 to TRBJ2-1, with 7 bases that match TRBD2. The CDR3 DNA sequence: TGTGCCAGTAGTAGGGGGGGAGAGGGACGGGTCAATGAGCAGTTCTTC. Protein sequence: CASSRGGEGRVNEQFF. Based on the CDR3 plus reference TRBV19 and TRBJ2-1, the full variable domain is DGGITQSPKYLFRKEGQNVTLSCEQNLNHDAMYWYRQDPGQGLRLIYYSQIVNDFQKGDIAEGYSVSREKKESFPLTVTSAQKNPTAFYLCASSRGGEGRVNEQFFGPGTRLTVL.